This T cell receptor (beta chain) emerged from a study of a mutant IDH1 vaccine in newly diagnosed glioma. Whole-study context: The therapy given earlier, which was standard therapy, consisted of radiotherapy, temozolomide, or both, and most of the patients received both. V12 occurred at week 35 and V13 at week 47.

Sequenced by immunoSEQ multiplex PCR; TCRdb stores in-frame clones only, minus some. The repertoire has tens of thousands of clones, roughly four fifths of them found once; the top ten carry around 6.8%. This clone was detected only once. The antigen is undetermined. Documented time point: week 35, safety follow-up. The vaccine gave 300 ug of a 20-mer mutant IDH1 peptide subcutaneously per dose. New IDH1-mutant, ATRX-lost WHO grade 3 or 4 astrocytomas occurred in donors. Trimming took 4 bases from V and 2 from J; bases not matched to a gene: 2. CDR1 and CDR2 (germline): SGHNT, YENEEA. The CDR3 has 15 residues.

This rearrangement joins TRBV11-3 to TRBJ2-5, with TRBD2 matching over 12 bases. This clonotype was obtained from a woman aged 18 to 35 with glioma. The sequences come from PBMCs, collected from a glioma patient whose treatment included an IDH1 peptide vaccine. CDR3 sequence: CASSSGLAGQETQYF. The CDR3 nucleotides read TGTGCCAGCAGCTCCGGACTAGCGGGGCAAGAGACCCAGTACTTC.